These T cell receptor beta chains were read from a single sample in a study of control samples from healthy donors and cancer patients. The method was immunoSEQ multiplex PCR; TCRdb's version includes in-frame clones alone and lacks a portion of them. The table has 140,000 to 150,000 clones, approximately 92% seen once. Sequenced input: blood. The receptor source for this set is a man aged 25-45 years in good health. The CDR3 runs from the conserved cysteine through the conserved F or W. Fields, in order: clone size, J gene, D gene, V gene, CDR3 protein, CDR3 DNA. A D gene is named only where the DNA matches it firmly. Clone size, where shown, is once, few, many, or a class for clones that have expanded.

clone size: NA
J gene: TRBJ1-2
D gene: TRBD1
V gene: TRBV6-1
CDR3 protein: CAGSEGGTDYGYTF
CDR3 DNA: TGTGCCGGCAGTGAAGGGGGGACAGACTATGGCTACACCTTC

clone size: NA
J gene: TRBJ1-1
D gene: NA
V gene: TRBV14
CDR3 protein: CASSQELGSEAFF
CDR3 DNA: TGTGCCAGCAGCCAAGAGCTAGGGTCTGAAGCTTTCTTT

clone size: NA
J gene: TRBJ1-1
D gene: NA
V gene: TRBV19
CDR3 protein: CASGGMNTEAFF
CDR3 DNA: TGTGCCTCCGGAGGGATGAACACTGAAGCTTTCTTT

clone size: NA
J gene: TRBJ1-1
D gene: NA
V gene: TRBV19
CDR3 protein: CASRIGRTEAFF
CDR3 DNA: TGTGCCAGTAGAATAGGGCGGACAGAAGCTTTCTTT

clone size: NA
J gene: TRBJ1-6
D gene: TRBD1
V gene: TRBV6-5
CDR3 protein: CASRDRGSASPLHF
CDR3 DNA: TGTGCCAGCAGGGACAGGGGAAGCGCTTCACCCCTCCACTTT

clone size: NA
J gene: TRBJ2-3
D gene: TRBD2
V gene: TRBV3-1/TRBV3-2
CDR3 protein: CANSSSGTSGRDTQYF
CDR3 DNA: TGTGCCAACAGCTCCTCCGGGACTAGCGGGAGAGATACGCAGTATTTT

clone size: once
J gene: TRBJ2-7
D gene: TRBD2
V gene: TRBV7-8
CDR3 protein: CASSPGLAGGRGGTYEQYF
CDR3 DNA: TGTGCCAGCAGCCCGGGACTAGCGGGGGGGCGCGGTGGGACCTACGAGCAGTACTTC

clone size: NA
J gene: TRBJ2-1
D gene: TRBD1
V gene: TRBV10-2
CDR3 protein: CASSPTGDGPNEQFF
CDR3 DNA: TGCGCCAGCAGCCCGACAGGGGATGGGCCCAATGAGCAGTTCTTC

clone size: once
J gene: TRBJ1-5
D gene: NA
V gene: TRBV24-1
CDR3 protein: CATGDSNQPQHF
CDR3 DNA: TGTGCCACCGGGGACAGCAATCAGCCCCAGCATTTT

clone size: NA
J gene: TRBJ1-3
D gene: NA
V gene: TRBV6-5
CDR3 protein: CASSIPGPLGNTIYF
CDR3 DNA: TGTGCCAGCAGTATCCCGGGACCCTTGGGGAACACCATATATTTT